This TCR beta chain was profiled in a study of cytomegalovirus exposure and HLA in healthy donors. Overall study: Samples from HLA-typed donors yielded about 80 million unique TCRs in an early data release. The study's findings and limits: Rare TCR sequences predominated, though certain public TCRs were found in many donors. There were some V segments, including TRBV6-2 and TRBV6-3, excluded as indistinguishable. Later analysis identified a missense DCLRE1C variant that was linked to TCR beta V- and J-gene trimming.

The CDR3 has 13 residues. Losses at the gene ends were 8 bases for V and 1 base for J; bases not matched to a gene: 4. Per the germline V gene, CDR1 is SNHLY and CDR2 is FYNNEI. With regard to this clone: Its antigen is currently unknown.

The PCR had 60 Vbeta and 13 Jbeta primers. Sequencing used immunoSEQ multiplex PCR; TCRdb keeps in-frame clones, though not all of them. In the table there are about 180,000 clones, 65% to 90% of which are singletons. This sequence joins TRBV2 and TRBJ1-1; 7 bases are shared with TRBD1. The material sequenced was PBMCs. This clonotype was sampled from a girl aged 2 to 9 in good health and CMV-seropositive. In nucleotides, the CDR3 is TGTGCCAGCCAGACAGGGAGGAACACTGAAGCTTTCTTT. It translates to CASQTGRNTEAFF.